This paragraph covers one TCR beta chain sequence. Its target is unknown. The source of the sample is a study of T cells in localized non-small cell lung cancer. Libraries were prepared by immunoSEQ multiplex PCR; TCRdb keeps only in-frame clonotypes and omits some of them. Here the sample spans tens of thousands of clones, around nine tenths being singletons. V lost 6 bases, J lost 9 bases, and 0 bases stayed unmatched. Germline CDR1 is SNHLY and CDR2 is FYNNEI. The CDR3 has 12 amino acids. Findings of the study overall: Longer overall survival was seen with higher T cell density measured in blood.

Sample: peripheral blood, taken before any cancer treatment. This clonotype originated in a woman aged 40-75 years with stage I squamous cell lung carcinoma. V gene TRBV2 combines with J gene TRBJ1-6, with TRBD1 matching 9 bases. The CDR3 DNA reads TGTGCCAGCAGGGGACAGGGTTCACCCCTCCACTTT. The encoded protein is CASRGQGSPLHF.